The 14 T cell receptor beta chains below all came from one sample that was sequenced in a study of beta chain features in type 1 diabetes. Reverse transcribing all isolated RNA meant expressed TCRB transcripts were sequenced. Sequenced by immunoSEQ multiplex PCR; TCRdb stores in-frame clones only, minus some. Of about 370,000 clones in the sample, over 9% were seen once. The antigens for these receptors are not known. General study findings and limits: Shortening that was moderate but significant affected the TCRB CDR3s of Type 1 diabetes patients in all four CD4+ subsets.

Sequencing was done on a sample of central memory CD4+ T cells from blood. The receptors stem from a man between 25 and 39 years old with type 1 diabetes.

This clone was observed at least ten times. This rearrangement joins TRBV2 to TRBJ2-3; the D call may be TRBD1 or TRBD2 (5 bases each). The V gene lost 7 bases and the J gene lost 1 base, with 15 bases spanning the gap. From germline, CDR1 is SNHLY and CDR2 FYNNEI. The CDR3 runs 15 residues. The CDR3 sequence: CASKRDVGGTDTQYF. DNA of the CDR3: TGTGCCAGCAAAAGGGACGTAGGCGGCACAGATACGCAGTATTTT. The variable domain in full, completed from reference TRBV2 and TRBJ2-3, reads EPEVTQTPSHQVTQMGQEVILRCVPISNHLYFYWYRQILGQKVEFLVSFYNNEISEKSEIFDDQFSVERPDGSNFTLKIRSTKLEDSAMYFCASKRDVGGTDTQYFGPGTRLTVL.

This clone was seen more than once but under ten times. The chain is built from TRBV4-2 and TRBJ2-2; a weak D match, TRBD1 (8 bases). From germline, CDR1 is LGHNA and CDR2 YNFKEQ. The CDR3 spans 15 residues. V lost 4 bases and J 3 bases, leaving 12 bases between the germline ends. CDR3 sequence (DNA): TGTGCCAGCAGCCCAGCGGGACAGGACACCGGGGAGCTGTTTTTT. Translated, it gives CASSPAGQDTGELFF.

In this sample, this clone turned up a few times. The chain couples TRBV5-4 to TRBJ2-1; 11 bases are shared with TRBD2. V shed 4 bases, J shed 8 bases, and the junction held 8 bases outside the gene matches. The CDR3 totals 15 residues. Germline CDR1 and CDR2: SGHNT and YYREEE (reference sequence). CDR3 DNA sequence: TGTGCCAGCAGCCTAAGGCTAGCGGGAGGAGATGAGCAGTTCTTC. Residues: CASSLRLAGGDEQFF.

This clone was seen more than once but under ten times. The V and J genes are TRBV27 and TRBJ2-5; no reliable D call. The DNA end is more similar to TRBJ2-7, so the J call may be wrong. CDR1 and CDR2 (germline): MNHEY, SMNVEV (reference sequence). The CDR3 sequence is 14 residues long. DNA of the CDR3: TGTGCCAGCAGTTTTCAGACCGGTCTCTACGAGCAGTACTTC. It yields the protein CASSFQTGLYEQYF.

This clone was found a few times. The CDR3 is CSGGKLDEQFF. In nucleotides, the CDR3 is TGCAGCGGAGGGAAGCTCGATGAGCAGTTCTTC. This chain uses TRBV29-1 with TRBJ2-1; D is possibly TRBD2 (5 bases). V lost 7 bases to trimming and J lost 8 bases, with 12 bases between them. The CDR3 sequence is 11 residues long. Germline V CDR1 and CDR2: SQVTM, ANQGSEA.

The chain uses TRBV28 and TRBJ2-3, with D tentatively TRBD1 (6 bases). Germline CDR1 MDHEN, CDR2 SYDVKM. V gave up 6 bases and J gave up 3 bases, with 13 bases separating them. The CDR3 is 14 amino acids. The CDR3, as DNA: TGTGCCAGCAGCTCACAGGGTACGACAGATACGCAGTATTTT. The encoded protein is CASSSQGTTDTQYF.

This clone has a count of ten or more. The V and J genes are TRBV5-6 and TRBJ2-5; the D is unclear. Looked up from germline, CDR1 is SGHDT and CDR2 is YYEEEE. This CDR3 spans 12 amino acids. Trimming removed 4 bases from V and 4 bases from J, with 8 bases in between. The CDR3 DNA reads as TGTGCCAGCAGCCCCCCGGGAGAGACCCAGTACTTC. Translation: CASSPPGETQYF.

The chain links TRBV2 to TRBJ1-5; 8 bases fit TRBD1. Germline V gives CDR1 SNHLY, CDR2 FYNNEI. Losses at the gene ends were 6 bases for V and 6 bases for J; bases not matched to a gene: 7. The CDR3 consists of 14 residues. The CDR3 sequence: CASSDRGFSQPQHF. The CDR3 nucleotides are TGTGCCAGCAGCGACAGGGGTTTTAGTCAGCCCCAGCATTTT.

This clone was recorded a few times. The rearrangement uses TRBV7-2 and TRBJ2-1; 11 nucleotides match TRBD2. This CDR3 spans 15 amino acids. J was trimmed by 7 bases and V by 6 bases; bases with no gene match: 8. Germline V gene data show CDR1 as SGHTA and CDR2 as FQGNSA. CDR3 region: CASSGGLAGGNEQFF. The CDR3 coding sequence is TGTGCCAGCAGTGGGGGATTAGCGGGAGGGAATGAGCAGTTCTTC.

CDR3 amino acids: CASRGTGRYEQYF. As DNA, the CDR3 is TGTGCCAGCAGGGGGACAGGGAGGTACGAGCAGTACTTC. The chain employs TRBV7-9 and TRBJ2-7, with TRBD1 identical over 9 bases. This CDR3 has 13 amino acids. Per the germline V gene, CDR1 is SEHNR and CDR2 is FQNEAQ (reference sequence). The ends lost 6 bases at V and 4 bases at J; junction bases unmatched: 4.

This clone turned up a few times. The chain recombines TRBV29-1 with TRBJ2-5; TRBD1 matches at 8 bases. CDR3 length equals 13 residues. After removal of 8 bases from V and 5 bases from J, the junction contained 10 bases not matched to a gene. Germline CDR1 and CDR2: SQVTM and ANQGSEA. CDR3 amino acids: CSTRTGIGETQYF. CDR3 nucleotides: TGCAGCACCCGGACAGGGATCGGGGAGACCCAGTACTTC.

This clone was detected many times. The chain is built from TRBV7-9 and TRBJ2-1; 7 nucleotides line up with TRBD2. The CDR3 is made up of 15 amino acids. Germline-derived CDR1 and CDR2 are SEHNR and FQNEAQ (reference sequence). J was trimmed by 7 bases and V by 1 base; bases with no gene match: 7. CDR3 nucleotide sequence: TGTGCCAGCAGCTTAGAGCGGACTAGTGCGAATGAGCAGTTCTTC. Residues: CASSLERTSANEQFF.

This clone was seen many times. The chain carries TRBV10-3 and TRBJ2-3; D may be TRBD1 (7 bases). The CDR3 runs 14 residues. V shed 8 bases and J shed 2 bases, with 14 bases lying between them. Germline-derived CDR1 and CDR2 are ENHRY and SYGVKD. The CDR3 DNA follows: TGTGCCATCTTGGAGGGGGCGAACACAGATACGCAGTATTTT. Its translation is CAILEGANTDTQYF.

This clone was observed a handful of times. The V and J genes are TRBV27 and TRBJ2-7; a weak D match, TRBD2 (6 bases). From germline, CDR1 is MNHEY and CDR2 SMNVEV (reference sequence). The CDR3 covers 14 residues. Trimming pared 5 bases from V and 2 bases from J, leaving 13 bases between. The CDR3 coding sequence is TGTGCCAGCAGTCGCCGCGGGACGACCTACGAGCAGTACTTC. It encodes CASSRRGTTYEQYF.